The 28 T cell receptor beta chains below all came from one sample that was sequenced in a study of shared clonotypes between healthy human individuals (dated by TCRdb to about 2020). Library preparation was by the immunoSEQ multiplex PCR assay. The source is immuneACCESS, and TCRdb retained only in-frame sequences with V and J called. Part of the clones is not carried over; for the studies checked, unresolved V genes explain less than half of this, and the remainder is unexplained. Within this sample are around 510,000 clones, with around 78% of them counted one time only. More than 10% of the sample lies in the top ten. The specimen was PBMCs. These receptors were collected from a woman in her thirties or forties in good health. Some clones in this sample may be carry-over from other donors' samples.

V gene TRBV5-6 combines with J gene TRBJ1-2, with D possibly TRBD1 on 5 matching bases. Germline V lookup: CDR1 SGHDT, CDR2 YYEEEE. Trimming removed 1 base from V and 4 bases from J, with 14 bases in between. CDR3 length: 15 residues. The CDR3 spells CASSLWSGAAYGYTF. The CDR3 DNA follows: TGTGCCAGCAGCTTGTGGTCTGGGGCGGCCTATGGCTACACCTTC.

The chain joins TRBV7-9 to TRBJ2-3; D not resolved. Germline V gene lookup returns CDR1 SEHNR and CDR2 FQNEAQ (reference sequence). V lost 1 base to trimming and J lost 5 bases, with 7 bases between them. There are 13 residues in the CDR3. This CDR3 reads CASSLGGLDTQYF. The CDR3 DNA follows: TGTGCCAGCAGCTTAGGGGGATTAGATACGCAGTATTTT.

J is TRBJ2-2 and V is TRBV7-8, with 7 bases aligning to TRBD2. The germline CDR1 and CDR2 sequences are SGHVS and FQNEAQ. V lost 8 bases to trimming and J lost 7 bases; unmatched junction nucleotides: 10. The CDR3 contains 14 residues. CDR3 DNA: TGTGCCAGCGTCGCTAGGACGGGAGGCGGGGAGCTGTTTTTT. Its protein is CASVARTGGGELFF.

This clone was recorded a few times. This chain joins TRBV5-4 and TRBJ1-2; unclear D gene. The V end was cut by 0 bases, the J end by 8 bases, with 8 bases between. Germline V gene data show CDR1 as SGHNT and CDR2 as YYREEE (reference sequence). The CDR3 runs to 12 residues. Here the CDR3 reads CASSLGRVGYTF. The CDR3, as DNA: TGTGCCAGCAGCTTGGGGAGGGTGGGCTACACCTTC. Full variable domain (remainder filled in from reference TRBV5-4 and TRBJ1-2): ETGVTQSPTHLIKTRGQQVTLRCSSQSGHNTVSWYQQALGQGPQFIFQYYREEENGRGNFPPRFSGLQFPNYSSELNVNALELDDSALYLCASSLGRVGYTFGSGTRLTVV.

This chain links TRBV5-1 with TRBJ2-3; TRBD2 matches at 7 bases. The ends lost 2 bases at V and 4 bases at J; junction bases unmatched: 10. The germline CDR1 and CDR2 sequences are SGHRS and YFSETQ. This CDR3 region has 16 residues. CDR3: CASSFFVGGDSDTQYF. The CDR3 DNA sequence: TGCGCCAGCAGCTTCTTTGTTGGGGGGGATTCAGATACGCAGTATTTT.

This clone has a single count. The genes are TRBV4-3 and TRBJ2-2; D remains ambiguous. This CDR3 is built from 14 residues. Trimming left V 4 bases short and J 4 bases short, with 10 bases between. Germline V gives CDR1 LGHNA, CDR2 YSLEER. Here the CDR3 reads CASSRDMGTGELFF. The CDR3 nucleotides are TGCGCCAGCAGCCGAGATATGGGCACCGGGGAGCTGTTTTTT.

This chain connects TRBV6-1 to TRBJ2-7; D unresolved. Germline CDR1 MNHNS, CDR2 SASEGT. CDR3 length equals 13 residues. Trimming removed 8 bases at V and 4 bases at J, with 15 bases between. The CDR3 nucleotides are TGTGCCAGCGTATCACTCTTACTATACGAGCAGTACTTC. Residues: CASVSLLLYEQYF.

The gene calls are TRBV7-9 and TRBJ2-2; 9 nucleotides match TRBD2. Germline lookup yields CDR1 SEHNR and CDR2 FQNEAQ (reference sequence). J lost 3 bases, V lost 4 bases, and 3 bases had no gene match. The CDR3 sequence is 15 residues long. The CDR3 spells CASSSPSGDTGELFF. The CDR3 DNA reads TGTGCCAGCAGCTCCCCTAGCGGGGACACCGGGGAGCTGTTTTTT.

The chain combines TRBV6-5 with TRBJ2-1, with 7 nucleotides matching TRBD2. The CDR3 is 15 amino acids. Germline trimming cut 2 bases from V and 4 bases from J; bases unmatched to any gene: 5. The germline V gene has CDR1 MNHEY and CDR2 SVGAGI. CDR3 region: CASSYGGSGYNEQFF. For the CDR3, the DNA is TGTGCCAGCAGTTACGGGGGTAGCGGGTACAATGAGCAGTTCTTC.

The genes are TRBV2 and TRBJ1-4, with D unclear. V shed 4 bases and J shed 3 bases, with 9 bases lying between them. The CDR3 loop spans 14 amino acids. Per the germline V gene, CDR1 is SNHLY and CDR2 is FYNNEI. DNA for the CDR3: TGTGCCAGCAGTGTCCGCGGAGCTAATGAAAAACTGTTTTTT. Its protein is CASSVRGANEKLFF.

This sequence joins TRBV28 and TRBJ2-7; the match to TRBD2 covers 12 bases. V gave up 2 bases and J gave up 1 base; unmatched junction bases: 3. The CDR3 runs 16 residues. The V gene's germline CDR1 is MDHEN and CDR2 SYDVKM. The CDR3 nucleotides read TGTGCCAGCAGTTTACCAACTAGCGGGAGGTCCTACGAGCAGTACTTC. This translates into CASSLPTSGRSYEQYF.

This clone was observed a handful of times. The CDR3 protein is CASSLEGGRALAWEQFF. For the CDR3, the DNA is TGCGCCAGCAGCTTGGAAGGCGGGAGGGCCCTTGCATGGGAGCAGTTCTTC. This chain links TRBV5-1 with TRBJ2-1, with 9 positions matching TRBD2. This CDR3 region has 17 residues. Germline assignment: CDR1 SGHRS and CDR2 YFSETQ. V dropped 0 bases and J dropped 10; count of bases not matched to a gene: 14.

To note about this clone: A far larger clone is only one base removed, so a read error is likely. V and J are TRBV19 and TRBJ2-5; D is possibly TRBD2 (6 bases). Per germline, CDR1 LNHDA and CDR2 SQIVND (reference sequence). The CDR3 has 16 amino acids. V was cut by 5 bases and J by 2 bases, with 18 bases left in between. CDR3 sequence reads: CASSLRSDGSQETQYF. The CDR3 DNA sequence: TGTGCCAGTAGTCTCCGATCGGACGGGAGTCAAGAGACCCAGTACTTC. The variable domain in full, completed from reference TRBV19 and TRBJ2-5, reads DGGITQSPKYLFRKEGQNVTLSCEQNLNHDAMYWYRQDPGQGLRLIYYSQIVNDFQKGDIAEGYSVSREKKESFPLTVTSAQKNPTAFYLCASSLRSDGSQETQYFGPGTRLLVL.

The chain is built from TRBV11-2 and TRBJ1-2; the match to TRBD1 covers 8 bases. J gave up 7 bases and V 7 bases, and 11 bases lay outside the gene matches. The CDR3 is 14 residues long. Germline V gives CDR1 SGHAT, CDR2 FQNNGV. Here the CDR3 DNA reads TGTGCCAGCAAATTAAGGCCGACAGGGGTTGGCTACACCTTC. Its protein is CASKLRPTGVGYTF. Together with reference TRBV11-2 and TRBJ1-2, the CDR3 gives the full variable domain: EAGVAQSPRYKIIEKRQSVAFWCNPISGHATLYWYQQILGQGPKLLIQFQNNGVVDDSQLPKDRFSAERLKGVDSTLKIQPAKLEDSAVYLCASKLRPTGVGYTFGSGTRLTVV.

This clone was observed a few times. V gene TRBV25-1 combines with J gene TRBJ1-2; D might be TRBD1 (6 bases). Germline assignment: CDR1 MGHDK and CDR2 SYGVNS. Trimming shortened V by 7 bases and J by 5 bases, and 14 bases separated the two germline ends. This CDR3 is 13 amino acids long. The CDR3 DNA reads as TGTGCCAGCATCGGTTGGGACACGTATGGCTACACCTTC. Protein product: CASIGWDTYGYTF.

The gene calls are TRBV30 and TRBJ2-7; 9 positions match TRBD1. This CDR3 region has 13 residues. V shed 5 bases and J 0 bases; nucleotides not matched to a gene: 2. Germline CDR1 reads GTSNPN; CDR2 reads SVGIG (reference sequence). CDR3 bases: TGTGCCTGGGGGACAGGGAACTCCTACGAGCAGTACTTC. Its translation is CAWGTGNSYEQYF.

This clone was seen a single time. The J gene is TRBJ2-5, the V gene TRBV5-1; TRBD2 matches 7 bases. The V segment lost 0 bases and the J segment 5 bases; nucleotides outside the gene matches: 7. The CDR3 has 15 residues. Germline CDR1 reads SGHRS; CDR2 reads YFSETQ. CDR3: CASSLVVGGRETQYF. The DNA of the CDR3 is TGCGCCAGCAGCTTGGTCGTGGGAGGGAGGGAGACCCAGTACTTC. Filled out from reference TRBV5-1 and TRBJ2-5, the complete variable domain reads KAGVTQTPRYLIKTRGQQVTLSCSPISGHRSVSWYQQTPGQGLQFLFEYFSETQRNKGNFPGRFSGRQFSNSRSEMNVSTLELGDSALYLCASSLVVGGRETQYFGPGTRLLVL.

The chain recombines TRBV5-1 with TRBJ2-3; 7 bases map to TRBD1. After removal of 4 bases from V and 0 bases from J, the junction contained 5 bases not matched to a gene. CDR1 and CDR2 (germline): SGHRS, YFSETQ. The CDR3 extends over 15 amino acids. CDR3: CASSQQGLSTDTQYF. CDR3 nucleotides: TGCGCCAGCAGCCAACAGGGGCTTAGCACAGATACGCAGTATTTT.

The sample holds one count of this clone. The chain has TRBV27 and TRBJ2-7; D is possibly TRBD1 or TRBD2 (5 bases each). CDR1 MNHEY and CDR2 SMNVEV come from the germline V gene (reference sequence). Trimming took off 5 bases at V and 0 bases at J, with 14 bases between the two ends. The CDR3 spans 15 residues. The CDR3 bases are TGTGCCAGCAGTCGGGCCGGGACGGTCTCCTACGAGCAGTACTTC. Its protein is CASSRAGTVSYEQYF.

The chain links TRBV11-2 to TRBJ2-7, with unresolved D. V lost 1 base and J lost 6, with 4 bases in between. This CDR3 is built from 11 residues. CDR1 is SGHAT, CDR2 FQNNGV, per germline. The CDR3 bases are TGTGCCAGCAGCTTAGTCTCCGAGCAGTACTTC. Translated, it gives CASSLVSEQYF.

The rearrangement uses TRBV7-4 and TRBJ2-5; TRBD1 is a possible D gene (6 bases). CDR3 length equals 15 residues. Trimming pared 5 bases from V and 0 bases from J, leaving 13 bases between. Germline assignment: CDR1 SGHVT and CDR2 SQSDAQ. The CDR3 DNA is TGTGCCAGCAGCACCGGACAGCGGTACCAAGAGACCCAGTACTTC. Its protein product is CASSTGQRYQETQYF.

This clone was counted only a few times. The rearrangement joins TRBV28 to TRBJ1-2; 10 bases line up with TRBD1. The germline gives CDR1 MDHEN, CDR2 SYDVKM. The length of the CDR3 is 12 residues. Trimming cost V 6 bases and J 8 bases; bases outside gene matches: 3. CDR3 protein: CASRRDRGGYTF. The CDR3 nucleotides are TGTGCCAGCAGAAGGGACAGGGGCGGCTACACCTTC.

This chain joins TRBV9 and TRBJ1-4; the match to TRBD1 covers 8 bases. Germline V CDR1 and CDR2: SGDLS, YYNGEE. The V gene end was trimmed by 4 bases and the J gene end by 2 bases; junction bases not matched to a gene: 4. The CDR3 has 15 amino acids. The CDR3 DNA is TGTGCCAGCAGCACCCACAGGGGGACTAATGAAAAACTGTTTTTT. It is translated as CASSTHRGTNEKLFF.

V is TRBV2 and J is TRBJ2-1; 9 bases are a match to TRBD2. This CDR3 is built from 13 residues. Germline CDR1 is SNHLY and CDR2 is FYNNEI. After removal of 1 base from V and 8 bases from J, the junction contained 0 bases not matched to a gene. The CDR3: CASSEGLADEQFF. CDR3 coding DNA: TGTGCCAGCAGTGAAGGACTAGCGGATGAGCAGTTCTTC.

The chain uses TRBV27 and TRBJ2-1, with D possibly being TRBD1 (6 bases). The CDR3 sequence is 13 residues long. V lost 5 bases to trimming and J lost 12 bases, with 17 bases between them. Germline V lookup: CDR1 MNHEY, CDR2 SMNVEV (reference sequence). CDR3: CASSLQGLGGQFF. The CDR3 DNA reads TGTGCCAGCAGTCTACAGGGCCTAGGGGGGCAGTTCTTC.

A remark on this clone: A read error may be the cause here, since a much bigger clone is one base away. The chain employs TRBV11-2 and TRBJ1-5, with unresolved D. The CDR3 runs 13 residues. CDR1 and CDR2 from the germline V gene are SGHAT and FQNNGV. CDR3 sequence reads: CAGSLDLGQPQHF. CDR3 nucleotides: TGTGCCGGCAGCTTAGATTTGGGTCAGCCCCAGCATTTT.

This clone came up once. The chain combines TRBV5-6 with TRBJ1-2, with D uncertain. This CDR3 region has 14 residues. Trimming shortened V by 1 base and J by 2 bases, and 9 bases separated the two germline ends. Germline-derived CDR1 and CDR2 are SGHDT and YYEEEE. In DNA, the CDR3 is TGTGCCAGCAGCTTGTACGGTCCGAACTATGGCTACACCTTC. The encoded protein is CASSLYGPNYGYTF.

There are a few counts of this clone. A much larger clone sits a single nucleotide away, making a read error possible. The V and J genes are TRBV11-2 and TRBJ1-1; D gene ambiguous. This CDR3 region has 13 residues. Germline CDR1 SGHAT, CDR2 FQNNGV. CDR3 residues: CASSPQPNTEAVF. The CDR3 DNA reads as TGTGCCAGCAGCCCGCAACCGAACACTGAAGCTGTCTTT.